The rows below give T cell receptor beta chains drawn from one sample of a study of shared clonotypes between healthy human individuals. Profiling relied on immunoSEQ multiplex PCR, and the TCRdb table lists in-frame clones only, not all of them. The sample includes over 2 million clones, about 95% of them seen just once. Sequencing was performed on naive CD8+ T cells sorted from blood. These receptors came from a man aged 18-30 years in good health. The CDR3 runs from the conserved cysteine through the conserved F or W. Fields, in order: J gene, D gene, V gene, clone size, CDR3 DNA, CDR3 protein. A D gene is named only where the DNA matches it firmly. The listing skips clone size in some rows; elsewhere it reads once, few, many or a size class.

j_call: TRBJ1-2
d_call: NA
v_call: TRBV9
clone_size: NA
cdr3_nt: TGTGCCAGCAGCGCGCGGGACACTCCATACAACTATGGCTACACCTTC
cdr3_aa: CASSARDTPYNYGYTF

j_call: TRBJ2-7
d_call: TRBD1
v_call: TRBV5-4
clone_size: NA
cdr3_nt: TGTGCCAGCAGCTTCGGGGACAGGGGCTACGAGCAGTACTTC
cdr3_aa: CASSFGDRGYEQYF

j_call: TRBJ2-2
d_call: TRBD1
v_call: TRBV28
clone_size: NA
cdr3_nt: TGTGCCACCACCGGGACAGGGGACACCGGGGAGCTGTTTTTT
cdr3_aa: CATTGTGDTGELFF

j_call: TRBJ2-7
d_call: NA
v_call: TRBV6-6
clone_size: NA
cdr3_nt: TGTGCCAGCAGCCCTAACCTCTACGAGCAGTACTTC
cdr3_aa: CASSPNLYEQYF

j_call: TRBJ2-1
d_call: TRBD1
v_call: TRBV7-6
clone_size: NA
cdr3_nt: TGTGCCAGCAGCTTAACAGGGGGCTGGGGGAATGAGCAGTTCTTC
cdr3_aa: CASSLTGGWGNEQFF

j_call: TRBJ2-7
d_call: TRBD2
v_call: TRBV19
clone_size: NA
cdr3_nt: TGTGCCAGTAGAGGCAGCGGGAGCTACGAGCAGTACTTC
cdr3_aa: CASRGSGSYEQYF

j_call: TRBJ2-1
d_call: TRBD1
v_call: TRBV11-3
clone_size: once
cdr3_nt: TGTGCCAGCAGCTACAGGGGCTCCTACAATGAGCAGTTCTTC
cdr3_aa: CASSYRGSYNEQFF

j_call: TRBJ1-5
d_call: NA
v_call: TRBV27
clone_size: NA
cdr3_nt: TGTGCCAGCAGTTCCGAGGTCCCCTATAGCAATCAGCCCCAGCATTTT
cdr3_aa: CASSSEVPYSNQPQHF

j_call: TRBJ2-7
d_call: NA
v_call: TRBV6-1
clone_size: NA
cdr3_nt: TGTGCCAGCAGTGGTTTAACAAGGCACGAGCAGTACTTC
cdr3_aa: CASSGLTRHEQYF

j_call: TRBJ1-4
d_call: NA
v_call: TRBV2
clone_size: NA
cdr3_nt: TGTGCCAGCAGTGAAGTACAGTCAGGAACCGAAAAACTGTTTTTT
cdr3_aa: CASSEVQSGTEKLFF

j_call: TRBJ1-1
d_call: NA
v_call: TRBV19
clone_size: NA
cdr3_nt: TGTGCCAGTAGTATCGTTGTGGACGGCGAAGCTTTCTTT
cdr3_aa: CASSIVVDGEAFF

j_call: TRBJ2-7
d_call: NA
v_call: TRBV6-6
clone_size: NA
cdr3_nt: TGTGCCAGCAGTTACTCACTTCGTGGGGACGAGCAGTACTTC
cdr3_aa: CASSYSLRGDEQYF

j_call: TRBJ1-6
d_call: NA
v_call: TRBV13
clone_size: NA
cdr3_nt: TGTGCCAGCAGCTTCGGTGGGGGCGCCTATAATTCACCCCTCCACTTT
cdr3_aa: CASSFGGGAYNSPLHF

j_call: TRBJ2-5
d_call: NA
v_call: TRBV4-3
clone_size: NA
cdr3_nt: TGCGCCAGCAGCCAAGGCTGGGGAGAGACCCAGTACTTC
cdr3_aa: CASSQGWGETQYF